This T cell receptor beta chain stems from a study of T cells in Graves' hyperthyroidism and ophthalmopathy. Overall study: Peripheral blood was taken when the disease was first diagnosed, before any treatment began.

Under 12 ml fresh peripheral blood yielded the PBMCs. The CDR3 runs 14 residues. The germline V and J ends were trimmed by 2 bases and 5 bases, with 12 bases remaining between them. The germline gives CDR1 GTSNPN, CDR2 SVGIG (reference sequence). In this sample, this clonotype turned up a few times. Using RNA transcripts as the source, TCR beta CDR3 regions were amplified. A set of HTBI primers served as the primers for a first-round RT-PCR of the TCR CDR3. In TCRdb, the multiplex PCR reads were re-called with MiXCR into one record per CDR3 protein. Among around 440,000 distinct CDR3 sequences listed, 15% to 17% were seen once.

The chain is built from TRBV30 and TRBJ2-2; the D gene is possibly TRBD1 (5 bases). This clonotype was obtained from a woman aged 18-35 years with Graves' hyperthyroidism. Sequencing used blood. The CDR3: CAWSRAGWTGELFF. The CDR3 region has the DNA TGTGCCTGGAGTAGGGCAGGGTGGACCGGGGAGCTGTTTTTT.